A single sample gave rise to the 14 T cell receptor beta chains below, sequenced in a study of blood T cells in healthy people across ages. Combining a sample-barcoded 5' primer with a J-beta primer mix, a second PCR ran for about 6 to 12 cycles. TCRdb analysed the 5' RACE reads with MiXCR anew, one entry per CDR3 protein. Here the sample spans hundreds of thousands of distinct CDR3 sequences, 29% being singletons. The specimen sequenced was blood. These receptor sequences come from a woman over 75 in good health.

This clonotype showed up just a few times. A much larger clonotype is one base distant, so this may be a read error. The chain employs TRBV5-1 and TRBJ1-4, with D perhaps TRBD1 (6 bases). Germline-derived CDR1 and CDR2 are SGHRS and YFSETQ. This CDR3 contains 14 residues. The CDR3 reads CASSVGHQNEKRFF. The CDR3 coding sequence is TGCGCCAGCTCAGTGGGACATCAGAATGAAAAACGGTTTTTT.

With respect to this clonotype: A much more abundant neighbour one base away suggests this may be a read error. The chain recombines TRBV19 with TRBJ2-1; no reliable D call. The J call may be wrong; the DNA end is better matched by TRBJ2-7. The CDR3 is 15 residues long. CDR1 is LNHDA, CDR2 SQIVND, per germline (reference sequence). The CDR3 region has the DNA TGTGCCAGTAGTAACCGGCCGAGCTCCTACAATGAGCAGTACTTC. As protein: CASSNRPSSYNEQYF.

The chain uses TRBV7-9 and TRBJ1-2, with D possibly matching TRBD1 (5 bases). CDR3 size: 16 residues. Germline V gives CDR1 SEHNR, CDR2 FQNEAQ (reference sequence). V lost 5 bases and J 5 bases, leaving 21 bases between the germline ends. CDR3 in DNA: TGTGCCAGCAGCCAACAAGCCGGGACCCGGGTGTATGGCTACACCTTC. This translates into CASSQQAGTRVYGYTF.

The rearrangement joins TRBV7-3 to TRBJ1-6, with 7 bases that match TRBD1. V was clipped by 4 bases and J by 6 bases; unmatched bases: 6. The CDR3 loop spans 15 amino acids. Germline CDR1 and CDR2: SGHTA and FQGTGA. CDR3 in DNA: TGTGCCAGCAGCTCACAGGGGACAAGTAATTCACCCCTCCACTTT. Translated, it gives CASSSQGTSNSPLHF.

Details on this clonotype: A much larger clone lies one base from this, so it may be a read error. The V and J genes are TRBV20-1 and TRBJ2-4; no reliable D call. The germline CDR1 and CDR2 sequences are DFQATT and SNEGSKA (reference sequence). The CDR3 runs to 13 residues. CDR3 sequence: CSVSNGAKSIQYF. CDR3 nucleotides: TGCAGTGTATCGAATGGAGCCAAAAGCATTCAGTACTTC.

This clonotype showed up many times. The chain carries TRBV7-2 and TRBJ1-3; D is perhaps TRBD1 (5 bases). V lost 1 base, J lost 1 base, and 14 bases lay in between. The CDR3 spans 17 residues. Germline-derived CDR1 and CDR2 are SGHTA and FQGNSA. The CDR3: CASSLGPGRGSGNTIYF. DNA of the CDR3: TGTGCCAGCAGCTTAGGTCCGGGGAGGGGATCTGGAAACACCATATATTTT.

The sample holds many counts of this clonotype. V is TRBV5-1 and J is TRBJ1-5; D gene unclear. Germline lookup yields CDR1 SGHRS and CDR2 YFSETQ. This CDR3 comprises 15 residues. Trimming took off 0 bases at V and 4 bases at J, with 11 bases between the two ends. The CDR3 protein is CASSLGWQDNQPQHF. As DNA, the CDR3 is TGCGCCAGCAGCTTGGGCTGGCAGGATAATCAGCCCCAGCATTTT.

This clonotype has ten or more counts. The chain links TRBV7-9 to TRBJ1-1, with D possibly being TRBD1 (5 bases). The V end lost 2 bases, the J end lost 6 bases, and 16 bases lay between the germline ends. CDR1 and CDR2 (germline): SEHNR, FQNEAQ (reference sequence). This CDR3 contains 15 residues. DNA of the CDR3: TGTGCCAGCAGCTTACCCTCGGGTAGGGACCCTGAAGCTTTCTTT. Amino acids: CASSLPSGRDPEAFF.

This clonotype was recorded at least ten times. This sequence joins TRBV12-3 or TRBV12-4 and TRBJ1-1; D not resolved. The CDR3 runs to 15 residues. V lost 5 bases and J 0 bases, leaving 13 bases between the germline ends. The chain's CDR3 is CASSPWQSMNTEAFF. CDR3 in DNA: TGTGCCAGCAGTCCGTGGCAGAGCATGAACACTGAAGCTTTCTTT.

This clonotype has more than one count but fewer than ten. This could be a read error, since a much larger clone is one nucleotide away. The V and J genes are TRBV12-3 or TRBV12-4 and TRBJ2-7; no clear D. The V gene lost 1 base and the J gene lost 7 bases, with 14 bases spanning the gap. The CDR3 extends over 14 amino acids. The DNA of the CDR3 is TGTGCCAGCAGTTTAGTTGGGCCTTACAATGAGCAGTACTTC. Translating gives CASSLVGPYNEQYF.

The gene calls are TRBV2 and TRBJ2-4; D remains ambiguous. Matching the DNA end better, TRBJ2-7 makes the J call doubtful. The CDR3 is 14 amino acids. Germline-derived CDR1 and CDR2 are SNHLY and FYNNEI. CDR3 nucleotide sequence: TGTGCCAGCAGGGCGAGCTTAGTTCTCGACGAGCAGTACTTC. Amino acid sequence: CASRASLVLDEQYF.

This clonotype came up many times. The gene calls are TRBV29-1 and TRBJ2-3; 8 positions match TRBD2. Germline assignment: CDR1 SQVTM and CDR2 ANQGSEA. J was trimmed by 8 bases and V by 6 bases; bases with no gene match: 7. CDR3 size: 12 residues. The CDR3 nucleotides read TGCAGCGTCACCGGGACTAGTCCTACGCAGTATTTT. Protein product: CSVTGTSPTQYF.

Only a few counts were recorded for this clonotype. It may be a read error: a sequence one base away is much more abundant. The chain couples TRBV6-2 or TRBV6-3 to TRBJ1-5; no definite D call. Looked up from germline, CDR1 is MNHEY and CDR2 is SVGEGT. The CDR3 sequence is 13 residues long. The V and J ends lost 6 bases and 3 bases respectively, with 9 bases between them. The CDR3 nucleotides are TGTGCCAGCAGCCCCACTAACAATCAGCCCCAGCATTTT. Residues: CASSPTNNQPQHF.

The chain is built from TRBV7-2 and TRBJ1-1; D remains ambiguous. Trimming cost V 5 bases and J 1 base, with 8 bases left between them. Germline V CDR1 and CDR2: SGHTA, FQGNSA. This CDR3 has 13 amino acids. The CDR3: CASSRLENTEAFF. The CDR3 coding sequence is TGTGCCAGCAGCCGCCTTGAGAACACTGAAGCTTTCTTT.